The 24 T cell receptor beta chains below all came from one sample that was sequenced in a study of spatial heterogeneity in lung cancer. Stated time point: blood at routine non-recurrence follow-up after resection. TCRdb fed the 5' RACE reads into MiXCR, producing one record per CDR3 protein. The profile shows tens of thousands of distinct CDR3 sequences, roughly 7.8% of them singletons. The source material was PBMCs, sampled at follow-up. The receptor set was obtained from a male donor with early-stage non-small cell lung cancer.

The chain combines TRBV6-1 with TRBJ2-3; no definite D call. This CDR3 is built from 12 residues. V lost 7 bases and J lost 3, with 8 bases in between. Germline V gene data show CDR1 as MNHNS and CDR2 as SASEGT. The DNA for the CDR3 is TGTGCCAGCACTACGATTACAGATACGCAGTATTTT. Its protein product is CASTTITDTQYF.

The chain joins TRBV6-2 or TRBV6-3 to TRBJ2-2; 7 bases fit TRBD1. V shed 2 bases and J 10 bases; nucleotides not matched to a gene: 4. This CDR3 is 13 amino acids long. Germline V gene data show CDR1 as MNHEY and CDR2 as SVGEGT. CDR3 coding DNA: TGTGCCAGCAGTTACAGGGGGCAAGAGGAGCTGTTTTTT. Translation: CASSYRGQEELFF.

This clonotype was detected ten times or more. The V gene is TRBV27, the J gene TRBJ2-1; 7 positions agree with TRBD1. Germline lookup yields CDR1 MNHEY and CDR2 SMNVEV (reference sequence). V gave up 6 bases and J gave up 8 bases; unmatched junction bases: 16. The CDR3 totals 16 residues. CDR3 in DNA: TGTGCCAGCAGCCTGGAGGCCGGGACAGCACATTATGAGCAGTTCTTC. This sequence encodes CASSLEAGTAHYEQFF.

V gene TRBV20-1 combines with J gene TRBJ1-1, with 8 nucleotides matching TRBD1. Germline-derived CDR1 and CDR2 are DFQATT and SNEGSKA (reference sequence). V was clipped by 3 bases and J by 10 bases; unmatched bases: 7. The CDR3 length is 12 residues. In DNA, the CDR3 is TGCAGTGCTAGCAGGGGGCGGGGGCGAGCTTTCTTT. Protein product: CSASRGRGRAFF.

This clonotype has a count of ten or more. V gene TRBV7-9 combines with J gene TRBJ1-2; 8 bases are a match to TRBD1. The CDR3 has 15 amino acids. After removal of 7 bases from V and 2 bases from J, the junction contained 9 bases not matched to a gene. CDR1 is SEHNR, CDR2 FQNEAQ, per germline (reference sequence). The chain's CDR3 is CASTKPDRENYGYTF. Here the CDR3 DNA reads TGTGCCAGCACGAAACCGGACAGGGAAAACTATGGCTACACCTTC.

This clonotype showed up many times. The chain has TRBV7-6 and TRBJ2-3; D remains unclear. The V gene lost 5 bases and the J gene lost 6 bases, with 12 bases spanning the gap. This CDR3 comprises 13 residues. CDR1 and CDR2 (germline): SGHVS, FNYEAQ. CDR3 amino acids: CASSHGSLDTQYF. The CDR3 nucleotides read TGTGCCAGCAGCCACGGGTCCTTGGATACGCAGTATTTT.

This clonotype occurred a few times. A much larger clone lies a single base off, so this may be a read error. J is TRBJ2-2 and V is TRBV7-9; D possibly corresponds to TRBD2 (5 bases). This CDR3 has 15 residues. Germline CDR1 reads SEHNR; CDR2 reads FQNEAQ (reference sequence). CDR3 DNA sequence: TGTGCCAGCAGCCCCCCAGGATTCAACACCGGGGAGCGGTTTTTT. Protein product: CASSPPGFNTGERFF.

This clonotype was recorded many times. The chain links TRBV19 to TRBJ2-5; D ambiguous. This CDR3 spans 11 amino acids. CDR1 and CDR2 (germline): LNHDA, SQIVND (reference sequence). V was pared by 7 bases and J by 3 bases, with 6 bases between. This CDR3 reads CASNRKETQYF. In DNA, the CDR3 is TGTGCCAGTAATAGAAAAGAGACCCAGTACTTC.

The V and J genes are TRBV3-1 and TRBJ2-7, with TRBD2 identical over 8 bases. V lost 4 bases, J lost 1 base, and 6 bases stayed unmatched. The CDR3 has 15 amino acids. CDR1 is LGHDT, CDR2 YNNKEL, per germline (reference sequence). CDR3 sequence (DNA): TGTGCCAGCAGCCGAAAGCCTAGCGGGTCCTACGAGCAGTACTTC. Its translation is CASSRKPSGSYEQYF.

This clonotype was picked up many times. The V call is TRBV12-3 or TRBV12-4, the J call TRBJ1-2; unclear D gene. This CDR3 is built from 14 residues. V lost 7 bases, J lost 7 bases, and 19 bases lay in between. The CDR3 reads CASTSGTSTGGYTF. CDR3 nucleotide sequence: TGTGCCAGCACCTCTGGAACCTCTACGGGTGGCTACACCTTC.

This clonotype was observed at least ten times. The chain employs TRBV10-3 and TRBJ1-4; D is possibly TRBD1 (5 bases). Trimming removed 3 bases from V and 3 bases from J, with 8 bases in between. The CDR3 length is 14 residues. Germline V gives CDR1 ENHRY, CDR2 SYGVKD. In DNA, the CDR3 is TGTGCCATCAGTGACGGGGGGGCTAATGAAAAACTGTTTTTT. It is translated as CAISDGGANEKLFF.

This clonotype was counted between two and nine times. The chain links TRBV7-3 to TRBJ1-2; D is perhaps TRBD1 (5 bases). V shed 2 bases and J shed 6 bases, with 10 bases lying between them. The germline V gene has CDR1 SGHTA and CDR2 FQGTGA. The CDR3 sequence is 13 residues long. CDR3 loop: CASSLRGGDGYTF. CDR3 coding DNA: TGTGCCAGCAGCTTACGGGGCGGGGATGGCTACACCTTC.

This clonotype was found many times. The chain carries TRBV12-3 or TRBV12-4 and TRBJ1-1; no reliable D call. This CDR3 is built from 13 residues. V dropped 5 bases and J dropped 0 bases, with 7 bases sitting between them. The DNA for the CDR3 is TGTGCCAGCAGTCAGGCCCTGAACACTGAAGCTTTCTTT. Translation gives CASSQALNTEAFF.

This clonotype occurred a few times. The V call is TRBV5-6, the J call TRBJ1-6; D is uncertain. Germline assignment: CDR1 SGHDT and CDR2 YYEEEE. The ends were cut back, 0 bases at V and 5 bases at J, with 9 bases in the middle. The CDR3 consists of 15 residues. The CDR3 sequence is CASSLARADNSPLHF. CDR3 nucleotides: TGTGCCAGCAGCTTGGCAAGGGCCGATAATTCACCCCTCCACTTT.

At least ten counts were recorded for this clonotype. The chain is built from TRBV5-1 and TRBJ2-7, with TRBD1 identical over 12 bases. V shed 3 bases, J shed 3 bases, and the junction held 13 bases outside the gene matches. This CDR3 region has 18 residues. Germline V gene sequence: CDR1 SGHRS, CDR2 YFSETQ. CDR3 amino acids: CASSSGTGGFFDYYEQYF. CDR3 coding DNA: TGCGCCAGCAGCTCCGGGACAGGGGGCTTCTTCGATTACTACGAGCAGTACTTC.

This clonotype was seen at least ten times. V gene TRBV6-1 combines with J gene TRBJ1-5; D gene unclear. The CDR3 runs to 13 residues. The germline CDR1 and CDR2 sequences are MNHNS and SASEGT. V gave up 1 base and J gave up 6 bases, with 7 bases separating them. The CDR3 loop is CASSEVFGQPQHF. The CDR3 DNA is TGTGCCAGCAGTGAAGTTTTCGGTCAGCCCCAGCATTTT.

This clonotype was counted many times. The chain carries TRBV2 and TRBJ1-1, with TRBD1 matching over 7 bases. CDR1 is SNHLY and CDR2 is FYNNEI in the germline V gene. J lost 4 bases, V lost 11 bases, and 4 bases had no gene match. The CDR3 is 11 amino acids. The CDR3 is CAQQGSTEAFF. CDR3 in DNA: TGTGCCCAACAGGGGAGCACTGAAGCTTTCTTT.

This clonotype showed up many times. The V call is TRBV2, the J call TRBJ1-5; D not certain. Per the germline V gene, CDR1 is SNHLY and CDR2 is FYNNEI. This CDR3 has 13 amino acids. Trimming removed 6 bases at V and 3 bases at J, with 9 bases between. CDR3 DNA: TGTGCCAGCAGGGGCGAAATCAATCAGCCCCAGCATTTT. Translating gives CASRGEINQPQHF.

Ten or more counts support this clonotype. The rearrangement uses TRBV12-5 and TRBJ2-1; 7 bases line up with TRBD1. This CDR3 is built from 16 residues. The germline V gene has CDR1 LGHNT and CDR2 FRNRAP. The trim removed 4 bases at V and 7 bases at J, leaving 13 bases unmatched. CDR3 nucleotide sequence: TGTGCTAGTGGTTCCGGGACAGCCGGGTGGTCTAATGAGCAGTTCTTC. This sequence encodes CASGSGTAGWSNEQFF. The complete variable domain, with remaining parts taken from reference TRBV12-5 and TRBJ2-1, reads DARVTQTPRHKVTEMGQEVTMRCQPILGHNTVFWYRQTMMQGLELLAYFRNRAPLDDSGMPKDRFSAEMPDATLATLKIQPSEPRDSAVYFCASGSGTAGWSNEQFFGPGTRLTVL.

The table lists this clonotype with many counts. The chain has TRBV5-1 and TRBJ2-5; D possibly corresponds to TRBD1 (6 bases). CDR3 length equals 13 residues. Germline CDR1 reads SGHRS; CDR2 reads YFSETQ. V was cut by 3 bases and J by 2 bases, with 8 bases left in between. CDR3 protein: CASSSDRQETQYF. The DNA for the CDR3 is TGCGCCAGCAGCTCCGACAGGCAAGAGACCCAGTACTTC.

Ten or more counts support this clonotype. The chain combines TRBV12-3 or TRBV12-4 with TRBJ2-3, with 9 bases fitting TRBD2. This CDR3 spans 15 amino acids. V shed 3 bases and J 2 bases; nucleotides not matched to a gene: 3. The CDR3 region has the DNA TGTGCCAGCAGTTTCGGACTAGCGTACACAGATACGCAGTATTTT. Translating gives CASSFGLAYTDTQYF.

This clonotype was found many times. CDR3 bases: TGCAGCGTTGAAACATCTAACTATGGCTACACCTTC. Translated, it gives CSVETSNYGYTF. J is TRBJ1-2 and V is TRBV29-1; D remains ambiguous. CDR3 size: 12 residues. From germline, CDR1 is SQVTM and CDR2 ANQGSEA. The ends were cut back, 2 bases at V and 0 bases at J, with 4 bases in the middle.

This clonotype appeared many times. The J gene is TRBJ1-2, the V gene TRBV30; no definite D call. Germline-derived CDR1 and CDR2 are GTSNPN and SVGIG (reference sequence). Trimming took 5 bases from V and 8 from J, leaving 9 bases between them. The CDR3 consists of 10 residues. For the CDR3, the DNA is TGTGCCTGGGGATCCGGCGGCTACACCTTC. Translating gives CAWGSGGYTF.

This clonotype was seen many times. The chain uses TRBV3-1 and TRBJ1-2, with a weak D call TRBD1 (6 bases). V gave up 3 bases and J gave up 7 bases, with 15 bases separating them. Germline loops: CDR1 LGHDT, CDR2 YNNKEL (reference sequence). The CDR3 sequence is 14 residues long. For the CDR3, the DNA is TGTGCCAGCAGCCATCCTACAGGGTTCGCTGGCTACACCTTC. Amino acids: CASSHPTGFAGYTF.